The present entry profiles one TCR beta chain with its context. This specimen comes from a study of T cells after somatic rescue of genetic block. Trimming removed 0 bases from V and 1 base from J, with 15 bases in between. This CDR3 comprises 17 residues. In germline, CDR1 is MNHNS, CDR2 SASEGT. Data came from immunoSEQ multiplex PCR; TCRdb stores just in-frame clones and leaves some out. The top ten hold 25% to 30% of the sample, which has about 15,000 clones, 55% to 75% seen once. The clonotype comes from a man aged 18 to 30. The sample taken for sequencing was peripheral blood mononuclear cells (PBMCs). This chain uses TRBV6-1 with TRBJ2-5; D is uncertain. The DNA of the CDR3 is TGTGCCAGCAGTGAAGCCCTCTCTCTTATTTTCCAAGAGACCCAGTACTTC. Encoded protein: CASSEALSLIFQETQYF.